The 10 T cell receptor beta chains listed next were all sequenced from one sample in a study of blood T cell repertoires in COVID-19. Sequencing was performed with immunoSEQ multiplex PCR; in TCRdb, only in-frame clones are kept and a portion is missing. In the table there are about 310,000 clones, around 91% of which are singletons. Sequences were obtained from PBMCs or T cells enriched from blood (not recorded which). These receptors were collected from a woman in her thirties or forties who had recovered from COVID-19.

CDR3 sequence (DNA): TGTGCCATCAGTATCGCGAGGGATCGGACCTACGAGCAGTACTTC. This gives the protein CAISIARDRTYEQYF. The genes are TRBV10-3 and TRBJ2-7; D is perhaps TRBD2 (5 bases). Germline assignment: CDR1 ENHRY and CDR2 SYGVKD. Trimming removed 5 bases from V and 2 bases from J, with 16 bases in between. There are 15 residues in the CDR3.

This chain links TRBV5-4 with TRBJ2-7, with a possible D match to TRBD1 (6 bases). Germline CDR1 and CDR2: SGHNT and YYREEE (reference sequence). V dropped 3 bases and J dropped 3 bases, with 10 bases sitting between them. The CDR3 extends over 13 amino acids. The CDR3 region has the DNA TGTGCCAGCAGCTCACAGGGCATCTACGAGCAGTACTTC. Protein: CASSSQGIYEQYF.

For this clone: Different DNA sequences within this sample yield the same CDR3. The rearrangement joins TRBV9 to TRBJ1-1, with D possibly matching TRBD1 (6 bases). This CDR3 has 13 amino acids. Deletions cut 2 bases from V and 6 bases from J, with 11 bases between. CDR1 SGDLS and CDR2 YYNGEE come from the germline V gene. CDR3 coding DNA: TGTGCCAGCAGCGTCACAGGGAGCCCTGAAGCTTTCTTT. Its translation: CASSVTGSPEAFF.

This clone was detected a few times. The chain carries TRBV7-3 and TRBJ2-1; D is possibly TRBD2 (6 bases). The CDR3 has 14 residues. Trimming took 1 base from V and 6 from J, leaving 10 bases between them. Germline CDR1 is SGHTA and CDR2 is FQGTGA. The DNA for the CDR3 is TGTGCCAGCAGCTTAAATGCGGGGAGCAATGAGCAGTTCTTC. This encodes CASSLNAGSNEQFF. Looking up the rest from reference TRBV7-3 and TRBJ2-1 gives the full variable domain: GAGVSQTPSNKVTEKGKYVELRCDPISGHTALYWYRQSLGQGPEFLIYFQGTGAADDSGLPNDRFFAVRPEGSVSTLKIQRTERGDSAVYLCASSLNAGSNEQFFGPGTRLTVL.

The V and J genes are TRBV3-1 (or the pseudogene TRBV3-2) and TRBJ2-7; 7 nucleotides match TRBD1. The germline V gene has CDR1 LGHDT and CDR2 YNNKEL (reference sequence). The junction had 7 bases not matched to a gene; V was cut back by 7 bases and J by 7 bases. The CDR3 has 12 residues. This CDR3 reads CASTNRGSEQYF. CDR3 nucleotides: TGTGCCAGCACCAACAGGGGTTCGGAGCAGTACTTC.

The V gene is TRBV28, the J gene TRBJ1-1; a weak D match, TRBD1 (5 bases). From germline, CDR1 is MDHEN and CDR2 SYDVKM. The CDR3 contains 15 residues. V lost 8 bases and J 2 bases, leaving 18 bases between the germline ends. In DNA form, the CDR3 reads TGTGCCAGCCTAATGTCGGGGGGGACTAACACTGAAGCTTTCTTT. Its protein is CASLMSGGTNTEAFF.

In the case of this clone: The same CDR3 also results from other DNA sequences found in this sample. This chain uses TRBV29-1 with TRBJ1-2; no reliable D call. Trimming took off 3 bases at V and 8 bases at J, with 7 bases between the two ends. CDR1 SQVTM and CDR2 ANQGSEA come from the germline V gene. The CDR3 consists of 10 residues. This chain's CDR3 is CSVEVGGYTF. CDR3 nucleotide sequence: TGCAGCGTTGAGGTTGGCGGCTACACCTTC.

This chain joins TRBV30 and TRBJ2-2, with D unclear. V lost 2 bases and J lost 8, with 21 bases in between. Germline assignment: CDR1 GTSNPN and CDR2 SVGIG (reference sequence). This CDR3 is built from 16 residues. CDR3 protein: CAWSQLHLGARGELFF. CDR3 DNA: TGTGCCTGGAGTCAGCTACACCTAGGCGCTAGGGGGGAGCTGTTTTTT. The whole variable domain, filled in from reference TRBV30 and TRBJ2-2, reads SQTIHQWPATLVQPVGSPLSLECTVEGTSNPNLYWYRQAAGRGLQLLFYSVGIGQISSEVPQNLSASRPQDRQFILSSKKLLLSDSGFYLCAWSQLHLGARGELFFGEGSRLTVL.

The rearrangement links TRBV6-2 or TRBV6-3 to TRBJ2-1; D is unclear. CDR1 and CDR2 (germline): MNHEY, SVGEGT. This CDR3 has 16 residues. V was cut by 2 bases and J by 3 bases, with 14 bases left in between. The CDR3 sequence is CASSYAGLTVYNEQFF. CDR3 in DNA: TGTGCCAGCAGTTACGCCGGGTTGACTGTCTACAATGAGCAGTTCTTC.

Here the CDR3 DNA reads TGTGCCAGCAGTGAACTAGCGCAGCAGTTCTTC. Its protein product is CASSELAQQFF. The gene calls are TRBV25-1 and TRBJ2-1; D might be TRBD2 (6 bases). Looked up from germline, CDR1 is MGHDK and CDR2 is SYGVNS. CDR3 size: 11 residues. Trimming removed 2 bases from V and 11 bases from J, with 7 bases in between.